The present T cell receptor beta chain was sequenced within a study of blood T cells in healthy people across ages (dated by TCRdb to the mid-2010s). Study-wide context: In model experiments, template switching captured roughly one uniquely barcoded TCR beta cDNA molecule for every two T cells. Using deep sequencing normalized with unique cDNA molecular identifiers, the study measured how TCR beta repertoire diversity changes with age. Four age groups were formed from the donors: young (average 16 years), middle-aged (roughly 38), aged (about 68) and long-lived (more than 75). To avoid experimental bias, donors of different ages were spread randomly across the sequencing lanes. Two additional independent replicas of 1 million unique cDNA reads from the same blood draw were analyzed for two donors (one aged 18 to 30 and one aged 80 or older). Overall results and qualifications from the work: Because the CMV infection status of the donors was unknown, age-related changes in expanded clonotypes may potentially have been confounded. The long-lived group showed more naive CD4+ T cells, fewer expanded clones and increased TCR diversity than the aged group, suggesting age selection. As age increased, observed TCR beta diversity per million T cells dropped in a roughly linear way, and a significant reduction was already evident by age 40. Estimates of total diversity based on one million sequenced T cells were regarded as lower bounds and as underestimates. Bulk unsorted PBMC profiling prevented conclusive comparison of naive and antigen-experienced compartments. Observed TCR beta diversity correlated strongly with the percentage of naive T cells measured by flow cytometry.

Taken from cysteine to phenylalanine, the CDR3 has 16 residues. Of the read, only the CDR3 DNA is kept; its 48 bases are in frame from base 1. V is shortened by 0 bases, J by 6 bases, and the region joining them spans 15 bases. Reading the germline V gene gives CDR1 ENHRY and CDR2 SYGVKD. Receptor libraries were prepared by 5' RACE. Data came from an Illumina HiSeq 2500. The second PCR ran for roughly 7 to 12 cycles and used a J-beta primer mix along with a sample-barcoded 5' primer. A unique molecular identifier was introduced onto each TCR beta cDNA molecule by a template-switch 5' adaptor carrying 12 random nucleotides. At least 3 million CDR3-containing paired-end reads were obtained from each sample. All of the RNA was converted into first-strand cDNA using the Mint cDNA synthesis kit, with a TRBC-specific oligonucleotide serving as the primer. After uracil-DNA glycosylase treatment, a first 18-cycle PCR used universal primers M1SS and BC2_uni_R on all cDNA. As for the authors' bioinformatics: For normalization, 1 million high-quality reads, each with a distinct molecular identifier, were randomly selected from each sample. Reads with shared molecular identifiers were discarded instead of being binned into consensus sequences. MiTCR, set to a Q25 quality threshold and the strictest error-elimination algorithm, was used for CDR3 identification, clonotype clustering and error correction. A nonparametric unseen species model with Euler transformation was used to estimate a lower bound on total TCR beta diversity. TCRdb trimmed the raw reads at Q25, called clones with MiXCR and kept productive beta chains. Duplicate CDR3 protein sequences are folded into a single record with the most common DNA and genes. The V and J calls and clone size are TCRdb's, not the authors'. The sample table contains roughly 800,000 distinct CDR3 sequences; only one count was recorded for more than 45% of them. The ten top clones hold over 20% of the sample.

Comment on this clonotype: This clone's antigen is unknown. Nothing much larger sits one base from this clone, and base qualities are not available.

The donors were under 40 Caucasian individuals from Russia, aged roughly 6 to 95 years, who were systemically healthy. Each donor gave 9 to 10 milliliters of peripheral blood, collected into EDTA-treated Vacutainer tubes. Ficoll-Paque density-gradient centrifugation was used to isolate PBMCs, with at least 7 million per sample. Trizol reagent was used to extract total RNA from PBMCs, with at least 6 micrograms per sample. For every donor, an aliquot of PBMCs went through flow cytometry to measure the percentages of naive CD45RAhigh/CD27high T cells. This receptor was taken from a man under 40 in good health. The sequenced material came from blood. The chain couples TRBV10-3 to TRBJ1-5, with a tentative D gene TRBD1 over 5 matching bases. In nucleotides, the sequence is TGTGCCATCAGTGAGTCAGTGGGGCGCGTGGGTCAGCCCCAGCATTTT. Translation gives CAISESVGRVGQPQHF.